Given below is one T cell receptor beta chain in context. Germline loops: CDR1 SGHRS, CDR2 YFSETQ. The junction had 6 bases not matched to a gene; V was cut back by 4 bases and J by 4 bases. CDR3 size: 15 residues. This sample stems from a study of neurological immune-mediated disorders. TCRdb reanalysed the 5' RACE reads using MiXCR and keeps one entry per CDR3 protein. The profile shows some 79,000 distinct CDR3 sequences, 14% of them singletons. Sequenced material: PBMCs. The sequence was obtained from a woman in her forties or fifties in good health. The chain links TRBV5-1 to TRBJ2-4; 9 bases fit TRBD1. CDR3 sequence (DNA): TGCGCCAGCAGCGGAACCGGGACAGGGAAAAACATTCAGTACTTC. This encodes CASSGTGTGKNIQYF.